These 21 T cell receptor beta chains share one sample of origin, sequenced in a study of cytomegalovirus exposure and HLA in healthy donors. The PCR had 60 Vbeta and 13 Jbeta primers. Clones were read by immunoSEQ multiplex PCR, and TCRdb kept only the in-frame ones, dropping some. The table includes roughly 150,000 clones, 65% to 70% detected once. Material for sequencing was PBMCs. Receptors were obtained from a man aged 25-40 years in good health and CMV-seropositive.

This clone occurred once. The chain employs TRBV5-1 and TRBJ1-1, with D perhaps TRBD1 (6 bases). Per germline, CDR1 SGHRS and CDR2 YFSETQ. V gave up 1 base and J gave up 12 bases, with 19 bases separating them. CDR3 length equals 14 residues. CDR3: CASSLLAEGVSSFF. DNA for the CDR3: TGCGCCAGCAGCTTGTTGGCAGAGGGGGTTTCATCTTTCTTT.

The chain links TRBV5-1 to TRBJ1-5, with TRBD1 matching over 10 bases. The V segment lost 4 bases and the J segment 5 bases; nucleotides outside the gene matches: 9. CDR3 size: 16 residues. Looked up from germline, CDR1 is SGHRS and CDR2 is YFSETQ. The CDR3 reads CASSPGQGGIDQPQHF. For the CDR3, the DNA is TGCGCCAGCAGCCCAGGACAGGGGGGAATCGATCAGCCCCAGCATTTT.

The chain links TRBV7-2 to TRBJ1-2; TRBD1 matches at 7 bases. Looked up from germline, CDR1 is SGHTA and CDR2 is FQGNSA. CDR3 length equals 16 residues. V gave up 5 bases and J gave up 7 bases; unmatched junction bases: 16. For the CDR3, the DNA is TGTGCCAGCAGCCCAGGAACAGGGGTTCAGGCGCTTGGCTACACCTTC. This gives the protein CASSPGTGVQALGYTF.

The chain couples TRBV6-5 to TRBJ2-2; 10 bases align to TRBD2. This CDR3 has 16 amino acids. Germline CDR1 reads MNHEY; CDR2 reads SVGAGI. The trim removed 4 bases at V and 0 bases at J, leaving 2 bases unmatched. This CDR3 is CASSSLAGANTGELFF. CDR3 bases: TGTGCCAGCAGTTCTCTAGCGGGGGCGAACACCGGGGAGCTGTTTTTT.

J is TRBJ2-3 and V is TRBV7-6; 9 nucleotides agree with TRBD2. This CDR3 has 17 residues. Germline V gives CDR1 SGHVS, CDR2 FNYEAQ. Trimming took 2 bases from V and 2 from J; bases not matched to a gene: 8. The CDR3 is CASSLQPLAGSTDTQYF. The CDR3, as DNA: TGTGCCAGCAGCTTACAGCCGCTAGCGGGATCCACAGATACGCAGTATTTT.

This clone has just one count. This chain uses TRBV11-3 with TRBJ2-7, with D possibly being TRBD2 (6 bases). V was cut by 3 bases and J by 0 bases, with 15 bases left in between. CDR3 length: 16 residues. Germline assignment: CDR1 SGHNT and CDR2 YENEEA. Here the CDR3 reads CASSLGEALRSYEQYF. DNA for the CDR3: TGTGCCAGCAGCTTGGGGGAGGCACTCCGCTCCTACGAGCAGTACTTC.

CDR3 coding DNA: TGCGCCAGCAGTCACGGTGGCGGTTTTTTCACAGATACGCAGTATTTT. As protein: CASSHGGGFFTDTQYF. This rearrangement joins TRBV5-1 to TRBJ2-3; unclear D gene. The CDR3 has 16 residues. Germline loops: CDR1 SGHRS, CDR2 YFSETQ. Trimming removed 5 bases from V and 2 bases from J, with 18 bases in between.

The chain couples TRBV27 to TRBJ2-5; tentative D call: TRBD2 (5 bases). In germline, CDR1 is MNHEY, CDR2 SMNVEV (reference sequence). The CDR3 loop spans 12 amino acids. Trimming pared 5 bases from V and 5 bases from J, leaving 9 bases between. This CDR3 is CASSPGGETQYF. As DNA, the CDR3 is TGTGCCAGCAGTCCTGGCGGGGAGACCCAGTACTTC.

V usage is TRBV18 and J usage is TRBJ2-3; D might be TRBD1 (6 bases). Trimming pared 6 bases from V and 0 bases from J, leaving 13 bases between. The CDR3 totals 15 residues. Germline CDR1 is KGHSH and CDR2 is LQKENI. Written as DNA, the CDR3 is TGTGCCAGCTCCGGAGGCCAGGGGAGCACAGATACGCAGTATTTT. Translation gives CASSGGQGSTDTQYF.

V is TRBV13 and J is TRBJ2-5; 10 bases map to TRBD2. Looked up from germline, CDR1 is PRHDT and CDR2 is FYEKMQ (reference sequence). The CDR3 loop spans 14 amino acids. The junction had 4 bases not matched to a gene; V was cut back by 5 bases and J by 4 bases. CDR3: CASSQREGRETQYF. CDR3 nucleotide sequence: TGTGCCAGCAGCCAGCGGGAGGGCCGAGAGACCCAGTACTTC.

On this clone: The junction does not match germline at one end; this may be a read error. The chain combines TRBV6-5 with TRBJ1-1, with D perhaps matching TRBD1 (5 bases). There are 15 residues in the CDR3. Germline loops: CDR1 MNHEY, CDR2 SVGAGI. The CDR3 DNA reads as TGTGCCGGCAGTCGTTCCCAACAGGACGCGACTGAAGCTTTCTTT. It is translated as CAGSRSQQDATEAFF.

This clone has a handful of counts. CDR3 in amino acids: CASSRRGGNTEAFF. The CDR3 DNA reads TGTGCCAGCAGCCGCCGGGGGGGGAACACTGAAGCTTTCTTT. The chain couples TRBV6-6 to TRBJ1-1; a weak D match, TRBD1 (5 bases). The CDR3 has 14 amino acids. V was cut by 6 bases and J by 1 base, with 12 bases left in between. The germline V gene has CDR1 MNHNY and CDR2 SVGAGI (reference sequence).

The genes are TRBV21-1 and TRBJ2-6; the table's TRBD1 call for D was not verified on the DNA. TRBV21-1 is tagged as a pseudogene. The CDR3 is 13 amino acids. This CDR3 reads CASGPSGANVLTF. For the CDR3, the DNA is TGTGCCAGCGGGCCTTCTGGGGCCAACGTCCTGACTTTC.

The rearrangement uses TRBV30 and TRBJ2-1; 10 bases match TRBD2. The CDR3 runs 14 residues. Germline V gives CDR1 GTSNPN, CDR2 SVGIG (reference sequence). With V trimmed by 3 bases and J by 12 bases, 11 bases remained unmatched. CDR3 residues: CAWRLGLAGVGQFF. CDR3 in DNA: TGTGCCTGGAGACTCGGGCTAGCGGGAGTGGGGCAGTTCTTC.

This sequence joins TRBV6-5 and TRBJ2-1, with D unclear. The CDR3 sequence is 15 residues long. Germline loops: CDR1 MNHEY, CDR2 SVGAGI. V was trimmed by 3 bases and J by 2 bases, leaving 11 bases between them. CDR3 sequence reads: CASSYLSNPYNEQFF. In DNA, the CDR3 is TGTGCCAGCAGTTATTTGAGTAATCCCTACAATGAGCAGTTCTTC.

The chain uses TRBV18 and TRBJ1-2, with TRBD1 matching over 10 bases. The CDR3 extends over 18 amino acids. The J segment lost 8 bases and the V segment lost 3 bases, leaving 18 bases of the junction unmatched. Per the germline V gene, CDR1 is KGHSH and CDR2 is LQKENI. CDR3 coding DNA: TGTGCCAGCTCACCTCGGGTGGCTTTTACCGGGACAGGGGACGGCTACACCTTC. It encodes CASSPRVAFTGTGDGYTF.

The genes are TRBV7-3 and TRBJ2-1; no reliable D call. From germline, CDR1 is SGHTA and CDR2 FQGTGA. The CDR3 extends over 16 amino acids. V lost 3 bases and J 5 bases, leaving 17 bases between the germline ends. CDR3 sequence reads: CASSFDAGYENNEQFF. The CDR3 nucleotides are TGTGCCAGCAGCTTCGACGCAGGATATGAGAACAATGAGCAGTTCTTC.

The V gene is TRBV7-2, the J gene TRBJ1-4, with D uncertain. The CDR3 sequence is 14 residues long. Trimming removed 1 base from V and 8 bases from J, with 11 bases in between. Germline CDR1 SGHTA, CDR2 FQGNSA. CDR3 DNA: TGTGCCAGCAGCTTAGGGGCCCAAGTCGAAAAACTGTTTTTT. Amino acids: CASSLGAQVEKLFF.

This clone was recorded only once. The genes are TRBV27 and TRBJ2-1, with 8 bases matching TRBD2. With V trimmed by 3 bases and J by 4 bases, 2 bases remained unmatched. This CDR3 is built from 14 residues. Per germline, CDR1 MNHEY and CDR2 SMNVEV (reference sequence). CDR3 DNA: TGTGCCAGCAGTTTGGCTAGCGGGTACAATGAGCAGTTCTTC. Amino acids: CASSLASGYNEQFF.

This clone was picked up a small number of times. The CDR3 loop reads CASSPLQGKDWAFF. The CDR3 nucleotides read TGTGCCAGCAGTCCCCTACAGGGAAAGGATTGGGCTTTCTTT. This chain uses TRBV6-5 with TRBJ1-1, with TRBD1 as a possible D gene (6 bases). The V gene's germline CDR1 is MNHEY and CDR2 SVGAGI. The V and J ends lost 5 bases and 11 bases respectively, with 21 bases between them. This CDR3 comprises 14 residues.

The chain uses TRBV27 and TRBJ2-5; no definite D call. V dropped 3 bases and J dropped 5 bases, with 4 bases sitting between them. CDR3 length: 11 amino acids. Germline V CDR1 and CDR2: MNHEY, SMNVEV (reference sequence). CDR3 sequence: CASSFHETQYF. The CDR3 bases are TGTGCCAGCAGTTTTCATGAGACCCAGTACTTC.